The clone carrying this T cell receptor (beta chain) was seen a few times. The germline V and J ends were trimmed by 6 bases and 0 bases, with 8 bases remaining between them. The CDR3 is made up of 13 amino acids. CDR1 is DFQATT and CDR2 is SNEGSKA in the germline V gene (reference sequence). These data belong to a study of human T cells and chemical hapten exposure. Study-wide context: Researchers reported sensitizing a roughly 2 cm by roughly 2 cm upper inner arm skin site with 2% DPC.

One entry per CDR3 protein results from TCRdb running MiXCR on the RACE reads. This sample carries about 170,000 distinct CDR3 sequences, about a quarter of them seen once, and the ten largest clones take 2.1%. This sample's time point: patch test 3, about 24 weeks after DPC sensitization. Treatment given: therapeutic diphenylcyclopropenone sensitization with weekly scalp DPC. The sequencing used whole blood, collected in connection with sensitization to the hapten diphenylcyclopropenone (DPC). The chain links TRBV20-1 to TRBJ1-4, with D uncertain. This TCR was recovered from a woman aged 18 to 35 with alopecia areata. Some clones in this sample may be carry-over from other donors' samples. The CDR3 region has the DNA TGCAGTGCCACACAGACAACTAATGAAAAACTGTTTTTT. This gives the protein CSATQTTNEKLFF.